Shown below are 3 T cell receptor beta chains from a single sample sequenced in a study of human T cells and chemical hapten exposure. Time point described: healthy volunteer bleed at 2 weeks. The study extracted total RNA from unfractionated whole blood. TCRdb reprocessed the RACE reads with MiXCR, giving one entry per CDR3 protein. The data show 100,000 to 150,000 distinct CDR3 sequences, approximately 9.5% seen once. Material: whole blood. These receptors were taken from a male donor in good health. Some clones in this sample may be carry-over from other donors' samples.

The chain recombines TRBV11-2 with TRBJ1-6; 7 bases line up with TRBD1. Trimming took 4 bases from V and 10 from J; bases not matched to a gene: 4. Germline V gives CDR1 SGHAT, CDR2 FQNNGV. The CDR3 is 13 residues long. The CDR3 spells CASSSQGGSPLHF. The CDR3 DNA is TGTGCCAGCAGCTCGCAGGGGGGGTCACCCCTCCACTTT.

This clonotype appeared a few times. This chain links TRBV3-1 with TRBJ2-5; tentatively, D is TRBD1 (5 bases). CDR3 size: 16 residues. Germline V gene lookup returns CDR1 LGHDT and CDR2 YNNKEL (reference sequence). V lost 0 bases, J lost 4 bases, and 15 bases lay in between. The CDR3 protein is CASSQDAGQPSETQYF. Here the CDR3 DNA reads TGTGCCAGCAGCCAAGATGCAGGGCAGCCCTCAGAGACCCAGTACTTC.

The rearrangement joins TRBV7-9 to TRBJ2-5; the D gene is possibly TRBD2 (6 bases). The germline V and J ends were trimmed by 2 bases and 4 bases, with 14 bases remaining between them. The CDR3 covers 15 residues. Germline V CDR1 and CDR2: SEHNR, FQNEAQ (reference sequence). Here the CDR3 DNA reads TGTGCCAGCAGCTTAATCCCGGGAGTAGGAGAGACCCAGTACTTC. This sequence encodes CASSLIPGVGETQYF.